The present TCR beta chain was sequenced within a study of T cells expressing NK-cell markers. In the study overall: Investigators obtained TCR beta repertoires from sorted CD3+CD56+NKG2C+, CD3+CD56+NKG2C- and CD3+CD56-NKG2C+ T cells.

The authors made TCR beta cDNA libraries by 5'RACE template switching. This switching added a universal primer site and UMIs. Each CDR3 protein gets one entry in TCRdb, which reprocessed the 5' RACE reads and gives no DNA. This sample's clone table lists approximately 150,000 distinct CDR3 sequences. The CDR3 contains 14 residues. CDR1 and CDR2 from the germline V gene are SQVTM and ANQGSEA. The sample taken for sequencing was blood T cells: a sorted CD56 or NKG2C T cell subset, CD4+ or CD8+ T cells, or bulk PBMC T cells (not recorded which). This clonotype was obtained from a man aged 18 to 29 in good health. The chain uses TRBV29-1 and TRBJ1-1. The CDR3 spells CSATAYSRGTEAFF.